This TCR beta chain was profiled in a study of blood T cell repertoires in COVID-19. The germline V gene encodes CDR1 SGHKS and CDR2 YYEKEE (reference sequence). The CDR3 runs 14 residues. Trimming took 2 bases from V and 1 from J, leaving 9 bases between them. TCRdb keeps only in-frame clones here, not all; method: immunoSEQ multiplex PCR. This sample has a few hundred thousand clones, with approximately 88% found just once. Participants were aged roughly 18 to 90 years, lived in around 25 US areas, and enrolled virtually. Allocation to cohorts depended on clinical history reported by the participants.

The receptor's source is a woman in her late teens or twenties who had recovered from COVID-19. The chain combines TRBV5-5 with TRBJ1-1; D gene uncertain. Sequencing was performed on PBMCs or T cells enriched from blood (not recorded which). CDR3 in amino acids: CASSFSGWNTEAFF. Written as DNA, the CDR3 is TGTGCCAGCAGCTTTTCCGGGTGGAACACTGAAGCTTTCTTT.